These T cell receptor beta chains were read from a single sample in a study of T cell clones after liver transplantation. Repertoires were generated with immunoSEQ multiplex PCR, while TCRdb's copy carries only in-frame clones and drops some. The data hold some 70,000 clones, with over 85% observed a single time. The source was CD4+ T cells from blood, collected before liver transplant. The origin of the receptors is a human donor who received a liver transplant. Both conserved end residues are part of each CDR3. D genes are given only for firm matches. Size tells how often a clone was seen (once, few, many) or the class of an expanded clone, and some rows leave it out.

j_call | clone_size | d_call | v_call | cdr3_aa | cdr3_nt
TRBJ2-1 | . | TRBD2 | TRBV5-3 | CARSTSGSYNEQFF | TGTGCCAGAAGCACTAGCGGCTCCTACAATGAGCAGTTCTTC
TRBJ2-7 | . | . | TRBV7-9 | CASSTRISSYEQYF | TGTGCCAGCAGCACCCGGATCAGCTCCTACGAGCAGTACTTC
TRBJ2-6 | . | . | TRBV7-8 | CASSVEGFSGANVLTF | TGTGCCAGCAGCGTCGAGGGATTCTCTGGGGCCAACGTCCTGACTTTC
TRBJ2-3 | . | . | TRBV19 | CASSQSPLGDTQYF | TGTGCCAGTAGCCAGAGCCCTCTGGGGGATACGCAGTATTTT
TRBJ2-7 | once | TRBD2 | TRBV14 | CASSLLSGREGLGLSF | TGTGCCAGCAGCCTCCTGTCGGGACGGGAGGGCCTGGGCCTGAGCTTC
TRBJ2-1 | . | TRBD2 | TRBV11-2 | CASSHYRGRPYNEQFF | TGTGCCAGCAGCCATTATCGCGGGAGACCCTACAATGAGCAGTTCTTC
TRBJ2-2 | . | . | TRBV7-3 | CASSSGTYGSGELFF | TGTGCCAGCAGCTCCGGGACTTACGGCTCCGGGGAGCTGTTTTTT
TRBJ2-3 | . | . | TRBV6-6 | CASSQEGARTQYF | TGTGCCAGCAGTCAGGAGGGGGCGCGTACGCAGTATTTT
TRBJ2-1 | . | TRBD2 | TRBV28 | CASSFGLAGVYEQFF | TGTGCCAGCAGTTTCGGACTAGCGGGAGTCTATGAGCAGTTCTTC
TRBJ2-7 | . | . | TRBV5-4 | CASSLSTGFGGEQYF | TGTGCCAGCAGCTTAAGCACAGGGTTCGGTGGCGAGCAGTACTTC
TRBJ1-1 | few | TRBD1 | TRBV18 | CASSFTGGAEAFF | TGTGCCAGCTCCTTTACAGGGGGGGCTGAAGCTTTCTTT
TRBJ2-5 | . | . | TRBV11-2 | CASSLPAEEETQYF | TGTGCCAGCAGCTTACCAGCGGAAGAAGAGACCCAGTACTTC
TRBJ1-1 | . | . | TRBV11-3 | CASSLDEETEAFF | TGTGCCAGCAGCTTAGATGAGGAAACTGAAGCTTTCTTT
TRBJ1-5 | . | TRBD1 | TRBV2 | CASRGQSNQPQHF | TGTGCCAGCAGGGGACAGAGCAATCAGCCCCAGCATTTT
TRBJ2-5 | . | . | TRBV4-3 | CASSQEQGKETQYF | TGCGCCAGCAGCCAAGAACAAGGGAAAGAGACCCAGTACTTC
TRBJ2-1 | once | TRBD2 | TRBV6-1 | CASSGLAGGQGSAVNEQFF | TGTGCCAGCAGTGGCCTAGCGGGAGGGCAGGGGTCTGCTGTGAATGAGCAGTTCTTC
TRBJ2-7 | once | TRBD2 | TRBV11-2 | CASSFRTSGDRSSEQYF | TGTGCCAGCAGCTTCCGGACTAGCGGAGATCGGTCGTCCGAGCAGTACTTC
TRBJ1-2 | . | TRBD1 | TRBV18 | CASSLEDRESGYTF | TGTGCCAGCTCACTGGAGGACAGGGAGAGCGGCTACACCTTC
TRBJ1-1 | . | . | TRBV10-3 | CAIRSGRDTEAFF | TGTGCCATCAGGTCGGGGAGAGACACTGAAGCTTTCTTT
TRBJ2-7 | . | TRBD2 | TRBV11-3 | CASSLNNVAGLYEQYF | TGTGCCAGCAGCTTAAATAACGTAGCGGGCCTCTACGAGCAGTACTTC
TRBJ1-2 | . | TRBD1 | TRBV9 | CASSPMTGNYGYTF | TGTGCCAGCAGCCCCATGACAGGGAACTATGGCTACACCTTC
TRBJ1-2 | . | TRBD1 | TRBV15 | CATSEDRGGYTF | TGTGCCACCAGCGAAGACAGGGGCGGCTACACCTTC
TRBJ1-3 | . | . | TRBV7-6 | CASSRDIGNTIYF | TGTGCCAGCAGCCGGGACATTGGAAACACCATATATTTT
TRBJ2-4 | . | . | TRBV5-6 | CASSLKGAGENIQYF | TGTGCCAGCAGCTTGAAAGGGGCCGGGGAAAACATTCAGTACTTC
TRBJ1-2 | . | . | TRBV19 | CASKGRDYGYTF | TGTGCCAGTAAAGGACGGGACTATGGCTACACCTTC
TRBJ2-1 | . | . | TRBV5-4 | CASSTGLAASSYNEQFF | TGTGCCAGCAGCACCGGCCTAGCCGCCAGCTCCTACAATGAGCAGTTCTTC
TRBJ2-7 | . | . | TRBV28 | CASSLRGGIRQYF | TGTGCCAGCAGTTTACGGGGCGGGATTCGGCAGTACTTC
TRBJ2-7 | . | TRBD2 | TRBV9 | CASSPGLAGTYEQYF | TGTGCCAGCAGCCCGGGACTAGCGGGCACTTACGAGCAGTACTTC
TRBJ2-7 | . | . | TRBV28 | CASSLFREGTYEQYF | TGTGCCAGCAGTTTATTTCGAGAGGGAACCTACGAGCAGTACTTC
TRBJ2-7 | . | . | TRBV2 | CASSAAAYEQYF | TGTGCCAGCAGTGCGGCAGCTTACGAGCAGTACTTC
TRBJ2-7 | once | . | TRBV28 | CASTEGQPFTYEQYF | TGTGCCAGCACGGAGGGACAGCCCTTCACCTACGAGCAGTACTTC
TRBJ2-3 | . | . | TRBV5-1 | CASSFVSSTDTQYF | TGCGCCAGCAGCTTTGTGTCTAGCACAGATACGCAGTATTTT
TRBJ1-4 | . | . | TRBV10-2 | CASTDGTNEKLFF | TGCGCCAGCACGGACGGAACTAATGAAAAACTGTTTTTT
TRBJ2-1 | . | . | TRBV27 | CASSLNLGRGPLHNEQFF | TGTGCCAGCAGTTTAAATCTTGGCAGGGGCCCCCTTCACAATGAGCAGTTCTTC
TRBJ2-3 | . | TRBD2 | TRBV13 | CASSFSGRVLLTDTQYF | TGTGCCAGCAGCTTCAGCGGGAGGGTTCTCTTGACAGATACGCAGTATTTT